This T cell receptor beta chain was sequenced for a study of blood T cell repertoires in COVID-19. Looking at the study overall: T cells, B-cell-depleted T cells, or PBMCs supplied cDNA or gDNA.

Some clones are missing from TCRdb's copy, which holds only in-frame ones; the method was immunoSEQ multiplex PCR. The table includes 250,000 to 300,000 clones, about 86% detected once. V was pared by 3 bases and J by 5 bases, with 12 bases between. CDR3 size: 14 residues. In germline, CDR1 is SGHNT, CDR2 YENEEA. The sequenced sample was PBMCs or T cells enriched from blood (not recorded which). V is TRBV11-3 and J is TRBJ2-3; weak D call: TRBD2 (5 bases). This receptor was obtained from a man between 25 and 39 years old with acute COVID-19. CDR3 sequence (DNA): TGTGCCAGCAGCTTCCCCCTAGGAGGAGATACGCAGTATTTT. This sequence encodes CASSFPLGGDTQYF.